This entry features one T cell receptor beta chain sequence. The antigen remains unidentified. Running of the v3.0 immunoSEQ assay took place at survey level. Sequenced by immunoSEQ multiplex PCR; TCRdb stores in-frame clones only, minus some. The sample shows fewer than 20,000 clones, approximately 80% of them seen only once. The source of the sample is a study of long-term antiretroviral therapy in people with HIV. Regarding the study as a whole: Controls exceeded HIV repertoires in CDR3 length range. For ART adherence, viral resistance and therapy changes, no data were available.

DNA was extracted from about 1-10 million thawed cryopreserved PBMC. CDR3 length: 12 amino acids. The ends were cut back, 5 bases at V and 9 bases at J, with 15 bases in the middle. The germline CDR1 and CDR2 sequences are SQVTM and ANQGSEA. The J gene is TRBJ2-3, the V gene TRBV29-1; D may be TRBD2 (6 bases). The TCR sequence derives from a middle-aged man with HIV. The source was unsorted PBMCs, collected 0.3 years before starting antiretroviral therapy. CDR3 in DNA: TGCAGCGTTTCGATACTAGCTCACACGCAGTATTTT. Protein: CSVSILAHTQYF.